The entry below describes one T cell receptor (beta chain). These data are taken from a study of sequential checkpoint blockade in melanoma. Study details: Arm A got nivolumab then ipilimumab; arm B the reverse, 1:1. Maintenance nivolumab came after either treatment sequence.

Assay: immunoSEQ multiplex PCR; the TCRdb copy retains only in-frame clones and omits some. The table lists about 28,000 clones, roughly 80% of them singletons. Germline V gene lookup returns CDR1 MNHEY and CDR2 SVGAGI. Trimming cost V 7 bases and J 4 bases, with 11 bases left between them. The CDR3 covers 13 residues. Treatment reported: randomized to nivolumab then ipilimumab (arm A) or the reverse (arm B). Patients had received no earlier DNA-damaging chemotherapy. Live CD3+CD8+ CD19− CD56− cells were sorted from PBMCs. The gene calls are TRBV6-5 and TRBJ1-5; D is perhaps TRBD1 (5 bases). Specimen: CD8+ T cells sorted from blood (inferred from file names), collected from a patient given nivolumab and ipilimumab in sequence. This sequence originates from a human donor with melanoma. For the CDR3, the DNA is TGTGCCAGCACTCCGGGGGAAAATCAGCCCCAGCATTTT. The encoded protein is CASTPGENQPQHF.